One sample yielded the 8 T cell receptor beta chains listed below, sequenced in a study of CD8 T cells in Susac syndrome (dated by TCRdb to about 2019). The library came from the immunoSEQ multiplex PCR assay. RNA was extracted with the RNeasy kit and 0.5 to 1 ug was reverse transcribed using random hexamers. The public reads were quality trimmed at Q25 with fastp and then assembled into clones with MiXCR by TCRdb, keeping productive beta chains. CDR3 protein sequences are deduplicated, and each keeps its most common genes and DNA. The sample table shows roughly 170,000 distinct CDR3 sequences, and approximately 93% are seen once. The ten largest clones add up to 0.09% to 0.095% of the sample. Sequences were obtained from CD4+ T cells from PBMCs. These receptors were taken from a human donor with multiple sclerosis.

The chain joins TRBV14 to TRBJ2-7; 8 nucleotides agree with TRBD2. Trimming took 1 base from V and 1 from J; bases not matched to a gene: 3. This CDR3 region has 15 residues. Germline V gives CDR1 SGHDN, CDR2 FVKESK. The CDR3 here is CASSQGGLGSYEQYF. CDR3 nucleotides: TGTGCCAGCAGCCAAGGGGGACTAGGATCCTACGAGCAGTACTTC.

V and J are TRBV9 and TRBJ2-2, with 12 bases aligning to TRBD2. The CDR3 extends over 16 amino acids. The V gene's germline CDR1 is SGDLS and CDR2 YYNGEE. The junction had 6 bases not matched to a gene; V was cut back by 3 bases and J by 6 bases. CDR3 sequence reads: CASSASGGALAGELFF. In DNA, the CDR3 is TGTGCCAGCAGCGCTAGCGGGGGGGCCTTGGCCGGGGAGCTGTTTTTT.

V and J are TRBV6-1 and TRBJ2-7; D is unclear. Between the trimmed V and J ends, which lost 6 bases and 2 bases, there was a span of 17 bases. This CDR3 comprises 15 residues. Germline-derived CDR1 and CDR2 are MNHNS and SASEGT. The CDR3 nucleotides read TGTGCCAGCAGGACCGCTCCCACCCAGACCTACGAGCAGTACTTC. Protein: CASRTAPTQTYEQYF.

The chain uses TRBV18 and TRBJ2-2; tentatively, D is TRBD2 (6 bases). Germline CDR1 is KGHSH and CDR2 is LQKENI. CDR3 length equals 17 residues. Trimming left V 2 bases short and J 0 bases short, with 13 bases between. The CDR3 reads CASSPLEGGANTGELFF. CDR3 bases: TGTGCCAGCTCACCATTGGAGGGCGGCGCGAACACCGGGGAGCTGTTTTTT.

This chain joins TRBV3-1 and TRBJ1-1; D is unresolved. The ends were cut back, 5 bases at V and 0 bases at J, with 13 bases in the middle. The CDR3 spans 15 residues. CDR1 LGHDT and CDR2 YNNKEL come from the germline V gene (reference sequence). The CDR3 sequence is CASSDSQLMNTEAFF. CDR3 DNA sequence: TGTGCCAGCAGCGACTCACAGCTCATGAACACTGAAGCTTTCTTT.

The chain is built from TRBV27 and TRBJ2-7; TRBD1 agrees at 10 bases. The V gene's germline CDR1 is MNHEY and CDR2 SMNVEV (reference sequence). This CDR3 region has 14 residues. With V trimmed by 6 bases and J by 5 bases, 7 bases remained unmatched. As DNA, the CDR3 is TGTGCCAGCAGGTCCCAGACAGGGGGCCACGAGCAGTACTTC. This translates into CASRSQTGGHEQYF.

This clonotype was observed a few times. V usage is TRBV11-2 and J usage is TRBJ1-2; D may be TRBD1 (5 bases). From germline, CDR1 is SGHAT and CDR2 FQNNGV. The V end was cut by 6 bases, the J end by 4 bases, with 15 bases between. The CDR3 sequence is 14 residues long. The CDR3 coding sequence is TGTGCCAGCAGGTTCCCCGACAGCTTCTATGGCTACACCTTC. It is translated as CASRFPDSFYGYTF.

The V and J genes are TRBV20-1 and TRBJ1-2; D possibly corresponds to TRBD1 (5 bases). V was shortened by 1 base and J by 3 bases, with 12 bases between the two germline ends. The germline V gene encodes CDR1 DFQATT and CDR2 SNEGSKA (reference sequence). The CDR3 totals 14 residues. The CDR3 is CSARGDMGDYGYTF. The CDR3 DNA reads as TGCAGTGCTAGAGGGGATATGGGGGACTATGGCTACACCTTC.